This entry describes one T cell receptor beta chain. The entry originates in a study of technical replicates of blood from a few donors. Data came from immunoSEQ multiplex PCR; TCRdb stores just in-frame clones and leaves some out. The sample shows 35,000 to 50,000 clones, about 96% of them seen only once. The sequenced material came from T cells isolated from PBMCs. The clonotype originates from a human donor in good health.

The CDR3 sequence is CAWSTLRSGTRGYTF. CDR3 DNA: TGTGCCTGGAGTACCCTAAGATCAGGGACAAGAGGCTACACCTTC. This chain links TRBV30 with TRBJ1-2, with TRBD1 as a possible D gene (6 bases). The CDR3 length is 15 residues. The V gene lost 2 bases and the J gene lost 8 bases, with 21 bases spanning the gap. Per the germline V gene, CDR1 is GTSNPN and CDR2 is SVGIG (reference sequence).